This T cell receptor (beta chain) was recovered during a study of T cells in Graves' hyperthyroidism and ophthalmopathy. Points from the study as a whole: The authors' 13 V-J model separated ophthalmopathy from stable hyperthyroidism. Also found in blood were most expanded thyroid clonotypes above 0.001.

Concerning this clonotype itself: Its target is not known.

V was clipped by 6 bases and J by 0 bases; unmatched bases: 6. There are 16 residues in the CDR3. The germline V gene encodes CDR1 MNHNY and CDR2 SVGAGI (reference sequence). Diagnostic decisions used clinical symptoms, serum thyroxine and TRAb, thyroid ultrasound and orbital computed tomography. Amplification yielded TCR beta CDR3 regions, with RNA transcripts as the source. Researchers ran a first-round RT-PCR on the TCR CDR3 using the HTBI primer set. MiXCR, run by TCRdb on the multiplex PCR reads, gives a single entry per CDR3 protein. The sample yields 500,000 to 800,000 distinct CDR3 sequences, just under 45% seen once.

The TCR originated in an adult man with Graves' disease, either hyperthyroidism or ophthalmopathy (not recorded which). The chain couples TRBV6-6 to TRBJ1-4, with 8 bases that match TRBD1. Sequenced material: peripheral blood or thyroid tissue (not recorded which). The CDR3 loop reads CASRIGQGATNEKLFF. CDR3 DNA sequence: TGTGCCAGCAGGATCGGACAGGGAGCAACTAATGAAAAACTGTTTTTT.